The rows below give T cell receptor beta chains drawn from one sample of a study of blood T cell repertoires in COVID-19. Here immunoSEQ multiplex PCR was the method, and the copy in TCRdb shows in-frame clones only, minus some. The repertoire holds more than 100,000 clones, with roughly four fifths as singletons. The material sequenced was PBMCs or T cells enriched from blood (not recorded which). Receptors were obtained from a man aged 35 to 55 with acute COVID-19. Both conserved end residues are part of each CDR3.

v_call: TRBV30
j_call: TRBJ2-5
cdr3_aa: CAWNRAMSGETQYF

v_call: TRBV12-3/TRBV12-4
j_call: TRBJ2-7
cdr3_aa: CASTSGVRNEQYF

v_call: TRBV5-6
j_call: TRBJ2-7
cdr3_aa: CASSLELSNPSYEQYF

v_call: TRBV18
j_call: TRBJ1-1
cdr3_aa: CASSFRQDWDTEAFF

v_call: TRBV7-2
j_call: TRBJ2-5
cdr3_aa: CASSLPAGLLIQETQYF

v_call: TRBV24-1
j_call: TRBJ2-1
cdr3_aa: CATSAGQGYNEQFF

v_call: TRBV7-9
j_call: TRBJ2-7
cdr3_aa: CASSPPLVATYEQYF

v_call: TRBV7-3
j_call: TRBJ2-1
cdr3_aa: CASSSQDRNSYNEQFF

v_call: TRBV28
j_call: TRBJ2-7
cdr3_aa: CASSPGQGSHEQYF

v_call: TRBV3-1/TRBV3-2
j_call: TRBJ1-5
cdr3_aa: CASSQSVNNQPQHF

v_call: TRBV19
j_call: TRBJ2-1
cdr3_aa: CASTPTPASGRPYNEQFF

v_call: TRBV7-2
j_call: TRBJ1-6
cdr3_aa: CASSFTGLGNSPLHF

v_call: TRBV2
j_call: TRBJ1-2
cdr3_aa: CASSEFRNYGYTF

v_call: TRBV3-1/TRBV3-2
j_call: TRBJ2-7
cdr3_aa: CASSQALGGEQYF

v_call: TRBV7-2
j_call: TRBJ2-3
cdr3_aa: CASSLAGEDTQYF

v_call: TRBV10-2
j_call: TRBJ2-1
cdr3_aa: CASSGIQGFSSSYNEQFF

v_call: TRBV2
j_call: TRBJ1-4
cdr3_aa: CASSGGTGEEKLFF

v_call: TRBV7-9
j_call: TRBJ2-3
cdr3_aa: CASSPEEYF

v_call: TRBV10-1
j_call: TRBJ1-6
cdr3_aa: CASSSGQGRNSPLHF

v_call: TRBV6-4
j_call: TRBJ2-1
cdr3_aa: CASSQGQGEPYNEQFF

v_call: TRBV27
j_call: TRBJ1-1
cdr3_aa: CASSFEGGRATEAFF

v_call: TRBV3-1/TRBV3-2
j_call: TRBJ1-2
cdr3_aa: CASSQDGRGKANYGYTF

v_call: TRBV18
j_call: TRBJ1-4
cdr3_aa: CASSPGQGSEKLFF

v_call: TRBV28
j_call: TRBJ2-7
cdr3_aa: CASASAPGPSYEQYF

v_call: TRBV12-3/TRBV12-4
j_call: TRBJ1-1
cdr3_aa: CASSSHGNTEAFF

v_call: TRBV11-2
j_call: TRBJ2-1
cdr3_aa: CASSLGEREEQFF

v_call: TRBV3-1/TRBV3-2
j_call: TRBJ2-5
cdr3_aa: CASEWGGVQETQYF

v_call: TRBV6-6
j_call: TRBJ1-2
cdr3_aa: CASSLRTGGLEGYTF

v_call: TRBV9
j_call: TRBJ1-1
cdr3_aa: CASSPIGGTEAFF

v_call: TRBV28
j_call: TRBJ1-2
cdr3_aa: CASSLGTGLLGYTF

v_call: TRBV28
j_call: TRBJ2-1
cdr3_aa: CASSLASGNSYNEQFF

v_call: TRBV11-1
j_call: TRBJ1-6
cdr3_aa: CASSKTGSSYNSPLHF

v_call: TRBV28
j_call: TRBJ1-3
cdr3_aa: CASSLSAEGNTIYF

v_call: TRBV2
j_call: TRBJ2-6
cdr3_aa: CASSGVTLATF

v_call: TRBV3-1/TRBV3-2
j_call: TRBJ2-3
cdr3_aa: CASSRRGGDTQYF

v_call: TRBV5-6
j_call: TRBJ1-3
cdr3_aa: CASSLAGMGNTIYF

v_call: TRBV2
j_call: TRBJ2-7
cdr3_aa: CASSASRQGLEQYF

v_call: TRBV28
j_call: TRBJ1-2
cdr3_aa: CASSFNSYGYTF

v_call: TRBV5-8
j_call: TRBJ2-1
cdr3_aa: CASSFNRGPSYNEQFF

v_call: TRBV3-1/TRBV3-2
j_call: TRBJ2-1
cdr3_aa: CASSQSGRAQFF

v_call: TRBV6-5
j_call: TRBJ1-2
cdr3_aa: CASTLAQGAGGYTF

v_call: TRBV7-2
j_call: TRBJ2-1
cdr3_aa: CASSLTSGTGENEQFF

v_call: TRBV12-3/TRBV12-4
j_call: TRBJ1-5
cdr3_aa: CASRRTGTQPQHF

v_call: TRBV23-1
j_call: TRBJ2-5
cdr3_aa: CASSHSSMGLADQETQYF

v_call: TRBV5-1
j_call: TRBJ2-1
cdr3_aa: CASSSGPAGGQQNEQFF

v_call: TRBV11-3
j_call: TRBJ2-6
cdr3_aa: CASSSGTTSGANVLTF

v_call: TRBV7-3
j_call: TRBJ1-1
cdr3_aa: CASSSPTGQSAAFF

v_call: TRBV7-3
j_call: TRBJ2-3
cdr3_aa: CASSYSGEADTQYF

v_call: TRBV2
j_call: TRBJ2-2
cdr3_aa: CATKDRNTGELFF

v_call: TRBV24-1
j_call: TRBJ2-3
cdr3_aa: CATSDSGTGGPDTQYF

v_call: TRBV11-3
j_call: TRBJ2-1
cdr3_aa: CASSLGLAGNEQFF

v_call: TRBV18
j_call: TRBJ1-5
cdr3_aa: CASSRDGGGGQPQHF

v_call: TRBV7-3
j_call: TRBJ2-2
cdr3_aa: CASSLFQGYTGELFF

v_call: TRBV19
j_call: TRBJ1-1
cdr3_aa: CASKQGNTEAFF

v_call: TRBV6-5
j_call: TRBJ1-5
cdr3_aa: CASSQPGQVNQPQHF